This T cell receptor (beta chain) came from a study of blood T cell repertoires in COVID-19. Per the study methods: How many nucleated cells were present was estimated from reference gene primer amplification. Using immunoSEQ multiplex PCR, the repertoire was profiled, and TCRdb retains in-frame clones only, with some absent. V, J and clone size are those of that table, while D and trimming were read from the DNA. The repertoire holds 250,000 to 300,000 clones, with roughly 90% as singletons. The study assigned cohorts using participant-reported clinical history. Material: PBMCs or T cells enriched from blood (not recorded which). This TCR came from a woman aged 40 to 49 with acute COVID-19.

CDR3 sequence (DNA): TGCGCCAGCAGCCCCGGACAGGGGGCGTCCCCCATGGGCTACACCTTC. It yields the protein CASSPGQGASPMGYTF. V gene TRBV5-1 combines with J gene TRBJ1-2, with 11 bases lining up with TRBD1. This CDR3 region has 16 residues. With V trimmed by 4 bases and J by 8 bases, 13 bases remained unmatched. Germline V gene data show CDR1 as SGHRS and CDR2 as YFSETQ.